The clone carrying this T cell receptor (beta chain) was observed a single time. Its antigen is unknown. This specimen comes from a study of T cell responses to AZD1222 COVID-19 vaccine. Study in general: Researchers grouped second doses given at about 4 or about 12 weeks into one pool. Whole-study findings and limits: Regions left unmutated in variants are reportedly the target of nearly half of spike-specific TCRs. Donors skewed white British and female; clonal diversity was possibly underestimated.

The CDR3 sequence is 15 residues long. J was trimmed by 4 bases and V by 2 bases; bases with no gene match: 5. Germline values: CDR1 LGHNA, CDR2 YNFKEQ. TCRdb's copy holds only in-frame clones and misses some; the assay was immunoSEQ multiplex PCR. The data hold more than 140,000 clones, with 80% to 90% observed a single time. Sequencing used peripheral blood, obtained on day 0 of AZD1222 vaccination. The rearrangement joins TRBV4-2 to TRBJ2-3; TRBD2 matches at 8 bases. The sequence was collected from an adult in good health. CDR3 in DNA: TGTGCCAGCAGCCAACCCGCTAGCGGGTCAGATACGCAGTATTTT. This encodes CASSQPASGSDTQYF.